Listed below are T cell receptor beta chains from one sample, sequenced in a study of OX40 agonist ivuxolimab in advanced cancers. Some clones are missing from TCRdb's copy, which holds only in-frame ones; the method was immunoSEQ multiplex PCR. The data show 70,000 to 85,000 clones, with about 85% seen just once and over 4.5% held by the top ten. The starting material was CD4+ or CD8+ T cells sorted from blood, obtained in a trial of the OX40 agonist ivuxolimab. These receptors were obtained from an adult with an advanced solid tumor such as melanoma, head and neck, liver or kidney cancer. The CDR3 runs from the conserved cysteine through the conserved F or W. A D gene is named only where the DNA matches it firmly. Some rows mark clone size as missing; the rest say once, few, many or name a class of expanded clone.

size	D	J	V	CDR3	DNA
NA	TRBD1	TRBJ1-1	TRBV5-6	CASSDDRAEAFF	TGTGCCAGCAGCGACGACAGGGCTGAAGCTTTCTTT
NA	NA	TRBJ2-7	TRBV6-1	CASSESKAPWYEQYF	TGTGCCAGCAGTGAAAGTAAAGCCCCTTGGTACGAGCAGTACTTC
NA	NA	TRBJ2-7	TRBV5-3	CARSLGPPGVLTYEQYF	TGTGCCAGAAGCTTGGGACCACCGGGGGTCCTGACCTACGAGCAGTACTTC
NA	NA	TRBJ1-4	TRBV28	CASSWVQREKLFF	TGTGCCAGCAGTTGGGTGCAGCGGGAAAAACTGTTTTTT
NA	NA	TRBJ2-3	TRBV15	CATSSGGSSTDTQYF	TGTGCCACCAGCTCGGGGGGCTCCAGCACAGATACGCAGTATTTT
NA	TRBD1	TRBJ2-7	TRBV4-2	CASSQVRDSSYEQYF	TGTGCCAGCAGCCAAGTTAGGGACAGCTCCTACGAGCAGTACTTC
NA	NA	TRBJ1-2	TRBV30	CAWQQDLYGYTF	TGTGCCTGGCAACAGGACCTCTATGGCTACACCTTC
NA	NA	TRBJ2-7	TRBV5-6	CASSLSDEQYF	TGTGCCAGCAGCCTATCAGACGAGCAGTACTTC
NA	NA	TRBJ2-7	TRBV2	CASFRDATTYEQYF	TGTGCCAGCTTCCGGGACGCCACTACCTACGAGCAGTACTTC
NA	NA	TRBJ2-1	TRBV7-2	CASSRGLYNEQFF	TGTGCCAGCAGCCGAGGACTGTACAATGAGCAGTTCTTC
NA	NA	TRBJ2-7	TRBV11-1	CASSPGPNMIYEQYF	TGTGCCAGCAGCCCCGGACCGAACATGATCTACGAGCAGTACTTC
NA	NA	TRBJ2-7	TRBV28	CASSPPGVLIYEQYF	TGTGCCAGCAGTCCTCCTGGGGTCTTGATCTACGAGCAGTACTTC
NA	NA	TRBJ1-6	TRBV18	CASSPFAGVETPLHF	TGTGCCAGCTCACCCTTCGCAGGGGTTGAGACACCCCTCCACTTT
NA	TRBD1	TRBJ1-2	TRBV7-9	CASSRLGQGSAGYTF	TGTGCCAGCAGCCGACTGGGACAGGGGTCTGCTGGCTACACCTTC
NA	TRBD1	TRBJ2-6	TRBV18	CASALGTGGVAGANVLTF	TGTGCCAGCGCACTGGGGACAGGGGGCGTTGCTGGGGCCAACGTCCTGACTTTC
NA	TRBD1	TRBJ1-2	TRBV5-6	CASSLAQGALGSF	TGTGCCAGCAGCTTGGCTCAGGGGGCTCTAGGATCCTTC
NA	TRBD2	TRBJ2-5	TRBV6-5	CASRRGLAGETQYF	TGTGCCAGCAGGCGGGGACTAGCAGGAGAGACCCAGTACTTC
few	TRBD2	TRBJ2-3	TRBV7-2	CASSFPLAGASTDTQYF	TGTGCCAGCAGCTTCCCTCTAGCGGGAGCTTCCACAGATACGCAGTATTTT
NA	NA	TRBJ1-1	TRBV6-1	CASTDGRHTEAFF	TGTGCCAGCACCGATGGGCGGCACACTGAAGCTTTCTTT
few	TRBD1	TRBJ2-3	TRBV7-2	CASSRTGGDTQYF	TGTGCCAGCAGTCGGACAGGGGGAGATACGCAGTATTTT
NA	TRBD1	TRBJ2-5	TRBV11-1	CASGVTGGDETQYF	TGTGCCAGCGGTGTGACAGGGGGCGATGAGACCCAGTACTTC
few	TRBD1	TRBJ2-3	TRBV6-6	CASRAIRDSDTDTQYF	TGTGCCAGCAGAGCAATCCGGGACAGTGACACAGATACGCAGTATTTT
few	TRBD1	TRBJ2-1	TRBV5-1	CASSLMTGSFTYNEQFF	TGCGCCAGCAGCTTAATGACAGGGTCCTTTACCTACAATGAGCAGTTCTTC
NA	NA	TRBJ2-1	TRBV2	CASSISYSSYNEQFF	TGTGCCAGCAGCATTAGCTACAGCTCCTACAATGAGCAGTTCTTC
few	NA	TRBJ1-5	TRBV5-5	CASSMSGGNQPQHF	TGTGCCAGCAGCATGAGCGGGGGAAATCAGCCCCAGCATTTT
NA	NA	TRBJ1-1	TRBV2	CASSIGGQMNTEAFF	TGTGCCAGCAGCATTGGGGGGCAGATGAACACTGAAGCTTTCTTT
NA	NA	TRBJ2-4	TRBV7-2	CASSLDWGAKNIQYF	TGTGCCAGCAGCTTAGACTGGGGAGCCAAAAACATTCAGTACTTC
few	NA	TRBJ2-7	TRBV28	CASSLWNYEQYF	TGTGCCAGCAGTTTATGGAACTACGAGCAGTACTTC
NA	NA	TRBJ2-5	TRBV7-3	CASSLEGSETQYF	TGTGCCAGCAGCTTAGAGGGGTCAGAGACCCAGTACTTC
NA	TRBD2	TRBJ2-1	TRBV27	CASTQPGGVSNEQFF	TGTGCCAGCACTCAACCGGGAGGAGTGAGTAATGAGCAGTTCTTC
NA	NA	TRBJ2-3	TRBV11-3	CASSKDGGRVIDTQYF	TGTGCCAGCAGCAAAGACGGGGGGCGCGTGATAGATACGCAGTATTTT
NA	NA	TRBJ2-1	TRBV6-6	CASSDSRGYNEQFF	TGTGCCAGCAGTGACTCCCGGGGTTACAATGAGCAGTTCTTC
few	TRBD1	TRBJ1-1	TRBV7-8	CASTPQGASDTEAFF	TGTGCCAGCACCCCACAGGGGGCATCGGACACTGAAGCTTTCTTT
few	TRBD1	TRBJ1-5	TRBV6-1	CASSELGGQPQHF	TGTGCCAGCAGTGAATTAGGGGGCCAGCCCCAGCATTTT
NA	NA	TRBJ1-1	TRBV11-1	CASSFTGLSEAFF	TGTGCCAGCAGCTTTACGGGATTGAGTGAAGCTTTCTTT
NA	TRBD1	TRBJ1-2	TRBV30	CAWGRTGALYGYTF	TGTGCCTGGGGAAGGACAGGGGCCCTCTATGGCTACACCTTC
NA	NA	TRBJ1-3	TRBV5-1	CASSPTGISGNTTYF	TGCGCCAGCAGCCCAACCGGAATATCTGGAAACACCACATATTTT
NA	TRBD1	TRBJ1-1	TRBV19	CASVGAGGNLNTEAFF	TGTGCCAGTGTGGGGGCAGGGGGAAATTTGAACACTGAAGCTTTCTTT
NA	NA	TRBJ2-1	TRBV4-3	CASSPDRSSYNEQFF	TGCGCCAGCAGCCCTGACAGAAGCTCCTACAATGAGCAGTTCTTC
NA	NA	TRBJ2-1	TRBV19	CASSPQDYTLSYNEQFF	TGTGCCAGTAGTCCGCAGGACTACACCCTTTCCTACAATGAGCAGTTCTTC
once	TRBD1	TRBJ1-4	TRBV29-1	CSGLGAGTGEKLFF	TGCAGCGGGTTAGGTGCCGGGACAGGAGAAAAACTGTTTTTT
NA	NA	TRBJ1-2	TRBV9	CASSDKEMQGGYTF	TGTGCCAGCAGTGATAAGGAAATGCAGGGTGGCTACACCTTC
once	TRBD2	TRBJ2-5	TRBV6-5	CASTPPGLARETQYF	TGTGCCAGCACCCCGCCGGGACTAGCTCGAGAGACCCAGTACTTC
once	NA	TRBJ2-3	TRBV27	CASSPLGQKNEYF	TGTGCCAGCAGTCCCCTGGGACAAAAGAATGAGTATTTT
NA	NA	TRBJ2-2	TRBV6-4	CASSGTNTGELFF	TGTGCCAGCAGTGGGACGAACACCGGGGAGCTGTTTTTT
NA	TRBD1	TRBJ2-5	TRBV28	CASSSMGQGGVETQYF	TGTGCCAGCAGTAGCATGGGACAGGGAGGGGTGGAGACCCAGTACTTC
NA	NA	TRBJ2-3	TRBV13	CASSRIYPDTDTQYF	TGTGCCAGCAGCCGGATCTACCCAGACACAGATACGCAGTATTTT
few	NA	TRBJ1-1	TRBV28	CASSFGGDTEAFF	TGTGCCAGCAGTTTTGGTGGGGACACTGAAGCTTTCTTT
NA	NA	TRBJ1-3	TRBV5-1	CASSPISGNTIYF	TGCGCCAGCAGCCCAATCTCTGGAAACACCATATATTTT
NA	NA	TRBJ2-7	TRBV11-2	CASSLGGGLVSYEQYF	TGTGCCAGCAGCTTAGGGGGGGGGCTCGTCTCCTACGAGCAGTACTTC
NA	NA	TRBJ1-5	TRBV18	CASSLGSGNQPQHF	TGTGCCAGCTCACTAGGCTCCGGCAATCAGCCCCAGCATTTT
NA	NA	TRBJ1-1	TRBV6-5	CASSLGVEAFF	TGTGCCAGCAGCCTCGGGGTAGAAGCTTTCTTT
few	NA	TRBJ2-1	TRBV4-3	CASGKRIGEGNEQFF	TGCGCCAGCGGCAAGCGGATAGGAGAGGGCAATGAGCAGTTCTTC
few	TRBD1	TRBJ2-3	TRBV7-9	CADGTGVTDTQYF	TGTGCCGACGGGACAGGGGTCACAGATACGCAGTATTTT
NA	TRBD1	TRBJ2-2	TRBV10-1	CASSRTGPGELFF	TGCGCCAGCAGTAGGACAGGGCCCGGGGAGCTGTTTTTT
NA	NA	TRBJ2-5	TRBV19	CASSMGGVETQYF	TGTGCCAGTAGTATGGGCGGAGTAGAGACCCAGTACTTC
NA	TRBD2	TRBJ2-2	TRBV19	CASNNIAGEDTGELFF	TGTGCCAGTAATAATATCGCGGGAGAGGACACCGGGGAGCTGTTTTTT
NA	NA	TRBJ1-2	TRBV5-1	CASRKRQTYYGYTF	TGTGCCAGCAGAAAACGACAGACATACTATGGCTACACCTTC
NA	TRBD1	TRBJ2-6	TRBV11-2	CASLPRDRGVVAGANVLTF	TGTGCCAGCCTCCCGAGGGACAGGGGAGTAGTTGCTGGGGCCAACGTCCTGACTTTC
NA	NA	TRBJ2-5	TRBV27	CASRPWGMETQYF	TGTGCCAGCAGGCCGTGGGGCATGGAGACCCAGTACTTC